These T cell receptor beta chains were read from a single sample in a study of cytomegalovirus exposure and HLA in healthy donors. Sequencing was performed with immunoSEQ multiplex PCR; in TCRdb, only in-frame clones are kept and a portion is missing. There are 200,000 or so clones in the sample; 78% occur only once, and 4.5% to 7.5% lies in the top ten. What was sequenced was PBMCs. These receptors came from a woman in her twenties or thirties in good health and CMV-seropositive. Both conserved end residues are part of each CDR3. Each record gives: D gene, J gene, V gene, clone size, CDR3 DNA, CDR3 protein. The D gene is left open where the match is weak. Part of the rows lack a size; the others show once, few, many or a class for expanded clones.

>.|TRBJ1-5|TRBV28|.
TGTGCCAGCAGTTTGGGCACAGGGCCCTCCAATCAGCCCCAGCATTTT
CASSLGTGPSNQPQHF
>TRBD2|TRBJ2-5|TRBV4-1|.
TGCGCCAGCAGCCAAGATTTAGCGGGGGGGCGGTTCGGGACCCAGTACTTC
CASSQDLAGGRFGTQYF
>.|TRBJ1-1|TRBV18|.
TGTGCCAGCTCAGGGCAGACGAACACTGAAGCTTTCTTT
CASSGQTNTEAFF
>.|TRBJ1-2|TRBV6-6|once
TGTGCCAGCAGTTACGGGAGGGGAAGTAGCTATGGCTACACCTTC
CASSYGRGSSYGYTF
>.|TRBJ2-7|TRBV10-3|.
TGTGCCATCAGTGATCGACGGGGGAGCTCCTACGAGCAGTACTTC
CAISDRRGSSYEQYF
>.|TRBJ2-7|TRBV9|.
TGTGCCAGCAGCCCAGAAAAGACAGCGATCCTACGAAAGCAGTACTTC
CASSPEKTAILRKQYF
>TRBD1|TRBJ2-2|TRBV5-6|.
TGTGCCAGCAGCGAAATGGCCGGGACAGGGCTCGTTGGGGAGCTGTTTTTT
CASSEMAGTGLVGELFF
>.|TRBJ1-1|TRBV18|.
TGTGCCAGCTCCGGGGGCACTGAAGCTTTCTTT
CASSGGTEAFF
>.|TRBJ1-1|TRBV15|once
TGTGCCACCGGAGGATTTGATGACTCGAACACTGAAGCTTTCTTT
CATGGFDDSNTEAFF
>.|TRBJ1-3|TRBV4-2|once
TGTGCCAGCAGCCGCCGGGTATCTGGAAACACCATATATTTT
CASSRRVSGNTIYF
>.|TRBJ1-1|TRBV27|.
TGTGCCAGCAGTTTAACGCGGACAGAAGCTTTCTTT
CASSLTRTEAFF
>.|TRBJ1-4|TRBV29-1|.
TGCAGCGGGAGCTTGGGGAGAGGAGAAAAACTGTTTTTT
CSGSLGRGEKLFF
>TRBD2|TRBJ2-3|TRBV13|.
TGTGCCAGCTACGGGACTAGCGGGGGGCCGTTCACAGATACGCAGTATTTT
CASYGTSGGPFTDTQYF
>TRBD2|TRBJ2-7|TRBV4-2|.
TGTGCCAGCAGCCAAGGGTGGGGGGGGACCCTAAACCGGTACTTC
CASSQGWGGTLNRYF
>.|TRBJ1-4|TRBV7-9|.
TGTGCCAGCAGCCGAGGACAGATGGAAGAAAAACTGTTTTTT
CASSRGQMEEKLFF